A single sample gave rise to the 27 T cell receptor beta chains below, sequenced in a study of cytomegalovirus exposure and HLA in healthy donors. PCR was performed using 60 Vbeta and 13 Jbeta primers. Measured with immunoSEQ multiplex PCR; TCRdb has only the in-frame clones, and not every one. The sample consists of some 150,000 clones, less than 85% of them appearing once. The sequenced sample consisted of PBMCs. The source of these receptors is a man aged 55-75 years in good health and CMV-seronegative.

This chain connects TRBV5-5 to TRBJ1-1, with 8 nucleotides matching TRBD1. J lost 2 bases, V lost 5 bases, and 5 bases had no gene match. This CDR3 contains 14 residues. CDR1 SGHKS and CDR2 YYEKEE come from the germline V gene (reference sequence). CDR3 sequence (DNA): TGTGCCAGCAGAAACAGGGGGATTAACACTGAAGCTTTCTTT. This codes for CASRNRGINTEAFF.

J is TRBJ2-3 and V is TRBV9; TRBD2 matches 8 bases. Germline lookup yields CDR1 SGDLS and CDR2 YYNGEE. This CDR3 has 14 amino acids. V lost 0 bases to trimming and J lost 9 bases; unmatched junction nucleotides: 6. The CDR3, as DNA: TGTGCCAGCAGCGTAGCGGGGGGGCCGCAGACGCAGTATTTT. It translates to CASSVAGGPQTQYF.

This clone was seen only a few times. This chain uses TRBV28 with TRBJ2-7; D perhaps matches TRBD1 (5 bases). Deletions cut 8 bases from V and 3 bases from J, with 11 bases between. CDR3 size: 12 residues. Looked up from germline, CDR1 is MDHEN and CDR2 is SYDVKM. CDR3 DNA sequence: TGTGCCAGCGCGGCACAGGTCTACGAGCAGTACTTC. This sequence encodes CASAAQVYEQYF. Complete variable domain (other parts from reference TRBV28 and TRBJ2-7): DVKVTQSSRYLVKRTGEKVFLECVQDMDHENMFWYRQDPGLGLRLIYFSYDVKMKEKGDIPEGYSVSREKKERFSLILESASTNQTSMYLCASAAQVYEQYFGPGTRLTVT.

The rearrangement joins TRBV5-5 to TRBJ2-7; D perhaps matches TRBD1 (6 bases). Trimming pared 4 bases from V and 3 bases from J, leaving 8 bases between. CDR3 length equals 12 residues. CDR1 and CDR2 (germline): SGHKS, YYEKEE (reference sequence). The DNA of the CDR3 is TGTGCCAGCAGCCAGGACAGCTACGAGCAGTACTTC. Protein: CASSQDSYEQYF.

The chain employs TRBV5-4 and TRBJ1-2; 7 bases align to TRBD1. Germline loops: CDR1 SGHNT, CDR2 YYREEE (reference sequence). The CDR3 spans 13 residues. V was clipped by 4 bases and J by 4 bases; unmatched bases: 4. CDR3 bases: TGTGCCAGCAGCCTCGACAGGGTCTATGGCTACACCTTC. Translating gives CASSLDRVYGYTF.

This clone was seen a single time. The rearrangement uses TRBV7-8 and TRBJ1-1, with 7 bases matching TRBD1. This CDR3 has 17 residues. Germline CDR1 and CDR2: SGHVS and FQNEAQ. J gave up 6 bases and V 1 base, and 14 bases lay outside the gene matches. CDR3 region: CASSLGGMRSGGSEAFF. In DNA form, the CDR3 reads TGTGCCAGCAGCTTAGGGGGGATGCGGTCAGGGGGTTCTGAAGCTTTCTTT.

J is TRBJ1-1 and V is TRBV14; no clear D gene. CDR1 is SGHDN and CDR2 is FVKESK in the germline V gene. V lost 1 base to trimming and J lost 0 bases, with 12 bases between them. This CDR3 contains 16 residues. The CDR3 loop reads CASSQVPGVMNTEAFF. CDR3 nucleotides: TGTGCCAGCAGCCAAGTCCCAGGTGTTATGAACACTGAAGCTTTCTTT.

The chain combines TRBV7-8 with TRBJ2-1; 7 bases fit TRBD1. The germline gives CDR1 SGHVS, CDR2 FQNEAQ. The CDR3 runs 16 residues. V was clipped by 1 base and J by 10 bases; unmatched bases: 13. The CDR3 sequence: CASSLGQGSAIGEQFF. DNA of the CDR3: TGTGCCAGCAGCTTAGGACAGGGCTCTGCCATAGGGGAGCAGTTCTTC.

The chain recombines TRBV5-4 with TRBJ1-4, with a weak D call TRBD1 (5 bases). Germline CDR1 reads SGHNT; CDR2 reads YYREEE (reference sequence). V was cut by 4 bases and J by 3 bases, with 13 bases left in between. The CDR3 loop spans 15 amino acids. For the CDR3, the DNA is TGTGCCAGCAGCCCTACCGGGGGAGCTAATGAAAAACTGTTTTTT. It specifies CASSPTGGANEKLFF.

This clone was picked up a small number of times. The gene calls are TRBV2 and TRBJ1-2; 9 bases map to TRBD1. CDR3 length: 14 residues. Losses at the gene ends were 5 bases for V and 8 bases for J; bases not matched to a gene: 9. Per germline, CDR1 SNHLY and CDR2 FYNNEI. CDR3 in DNA: TGTGCCAGCAGTCGAGGACAGGGGCTAGGGGGCTACACCTTC. This sequence encodes CASSRGQGLGGYTF.

The chain combines TRBV5-1 with TRBJ2-4; D gene uncertain. This CDR3 comprises 15 residues. Trimming removed 0 bases from V and 3 bases from J, with 10 bases in between. Germline V CDR1 and CDR2: SGHRS, YFSETQ. This chain's CDR3 is CASSLAGGSKNIQYF. CDR3 DNA: TGCGCCAGCAGCTTGGCGGGTGGAAGCAAAAACATTCAGTACTTC.

The chain couples TRBV5-8 to TRBJ2-7, with D maybe TRBD1 (6 bases). Trimming took off 5 bases at V and 5 bases at J, with 14 bases between the two ends. CDR3 length: 13 amino acids. Germline loops: CDR1 SGHTS, CDR2 YDEGEE. CDR3 sequence reads: CASRNRVPNEQYF. The CDR3 region has the DNA TGTGCCAGCAGAAACAGGGTTCCCAACGAGCAGTACTTC.

The chain combines TRBV6-6 with TRBJ1-5; possible D gene TRBD1, 6 bases. The CDR3 runs 14 residues. V dropped 2 bases and J dropped 5 bases, with 10 bases sitting between them. CDR1 and CDR2 from the germline V gene are MNHNY and SVGAGI (reference sequence). The CDR3 nucleotides read TGTGCCAGCAGTTACCCAGGGGACGATCAGCCCCAGCATTTT. It is translated as CASSYPGDDQPQHF.

This chain uses TRBV5-4 with TRBJ2-1; 8 bases map to TRBD2. This CDR3 is built from 18 residues. The V and J ends lost 4 bases and 7 bases, in that order; junction bases with no gene match: 19. CDR1 is SGHNT and CDR2 is YYREEE in the germline V gene (reference sequence). The CDR3 is CASSPAPQRGKIRNEQFF. The CDR3 coding sequence is TGTGCCAGCAGCCCGGCGCCCCAGCGGGGGAAGATTCGGAATGAGCAGTTCTTC.

V and J are TRBV7-9 and TRBJ2-5; D is possibly TRBD1 (6 bases). CDR1 SEHNR and CDR2 FQNEAQ come from the germline V gene (reference sequence). V shed 1 base and J shed 5 bases, with 8 bases lying between them. CDR3 length: 13 amino acids. CDR3 sequence reads: CASSLGRGETQYF. In DNA, the CDR3 is TGTGCCAGCAGCTTAGGAAGGGGGGAGACCCAGTACTTC.

In this sample, this clone turned up a few times. This chain's CDR3 is CASSGGQGRETQYF. The DNA of the CDR3 is TGTGCCAGTAGTGGGGGACAGGGGAGGGAGACCCAGTACTTC. The rearrangement uses TRBV19 and TRBJ2-5; TRBD1 matches 10 bases. This CDR3 contains 14 residues. CDR1 is LNHDA, CDR2 SQIVND, per germline (reference sequence). Trimming at V came to 5 bases and at J to 5 bases, leaving 5 bases not matched to a gene.

The CDR3 spells CASSLISGGAQETQYF. Written as DNA, the CDR3 is TGTGCCAGCAGTCTGATTAGCGGGGGGGCCCAAGAGACCCAGTACTTC. V usage is TRBV28 and J usage is TRBJ2-5; 11 bases align to TRBD2. The junction had 6 bases not matched to a gene; V was cut back by 5 bases and J by 1 base. Germline-derived CDR1 and CDR2 are MDHEN and SYDVKM. The CDR3 is made up of 16 amino acids.

The chain is built from TRBV29-1 and TRBJ1-1, with D perhaps TRBD1 (5 bases). In germline, CDR1 is SQVTM, CDR2 ANQGSEA. The CDR3 length is 11 residues. Trimming took off 3 bases at V and 8 bases at J, with 10 bases between the two ends. The CDR3 sequence is CSVEGTLEAFF. The CDR3 DNA reads TGCAGCGTTGAGGGGACTCTGGAAGCTTTCTTT.

CDR3 residues: CASSLSQGAWETQYF. The CDR3 DNA follows: TGTGCCAGCAGCTTGTCGCAGGGGGCTTGGGAGACCCAGTACTTC. The chain has TRBV5-6 and TRBJ2-5; 8 positions agree with TRBD1. The CDR3 totals 15 residues. V shed 1 base, J shed 5 bases, and the junction held 7 bases outside the gene matches. CDR1 and CDR2 from the germline V gene are SGHDT and YYEEEE.

This clone came up a few times. The rearrangement links TRBV4-1 to TRBJ2-3; TRBD2 agrees at 11 bases. This CDR3 contains 17 residues. Trimming took 3 bases from V and 3 from J; bases not matched to a gene: 8. Germline lookup yields CDR1 MGHRA and CDR2 YSYEKL. The CDR3 spells CASSQGVLAGGTDTQYF. The CDR3 DNA reads TGCGCCAGCAGCCAGGGCGTCCTAGCGGGAGGAACAGATACGCAGTATTTT.

This clone appeared a single time. The chain links TRBV6-5 to TRBJ2-3, with D perhaps TRBD2 (5 bases). Per germline, CDR1 MNHEY and CDR2 SVGAGI. Trimming removed 6 bases at V and 1 base at J, with 14 bases between. This CDR3 has 15 amino acids. DNA of the CDR3: TGTGCCAGCAGCCCCCGGGATAGGGGCACAGATACGCAGTATTTT. Its protein product is CASSPRDRGTDTQYF.

CDR3 DNA: TGCAGCGTTGAACATTTGGTAGCGGCTAGCACAGATACGCAGTATTTT. Translated: CSVEHLVAASTDTQYF. The chain joins TRBV29-1 to TRBJ2-3; maybe TRBD2 (6 bases). Trimming removed 2 bases from V and 0 bases from J, with 15 bases in between. Germline V gene sequence: CDR1 SQVTM, CDR2 ANQGSEA. The CDR3 has 16 amino acids.

The chain carries TRBV30 and TRBJ2-2; TRBD1 agrees at 10 bases. Unmatched junction bases numbered 9, after V lost 0 bases and J lost 5 bases. Germline V gene lookup returns CDR1 GTSNPN and CDR2 SVGIG (reference sequence). The CDR3 covers 17 residues. Written as DNA, the CDR3 is TGTGCCTGGAGTGTACCTCGGACAGGGGGAATTACCGGGGAGCTGTTTTTT. It specifies CAWSVPRTGGITGELFF.

V and J are TRBV19 and TRBJ2-1; 11 bases line up with TRBD2. The CDR3 is 14 residues long. Germline V gene sequence: CDR1 LNHDA, CDR2 SQIVND (reference sequence). V lost 5 bases, J lost 8 bases, and 5 bases stayed unmatched. The CDR3 sequence is CASSSDSGRDEQFF. The CDR3 DNA reads TGTGCCAGTAGTTCTGATAGCGGGAGGGATGAGCAGTTCTTC. Supplemented by reference TRBV19 and TRBJ2-1, the full variable domain reads DGGITQSPKYLFRKEGQNVTLSCEQNLNHDAMYWYRQDPGQGLRLIYYSQIVNDFQKGDIAEGYSVSREKKESFPLTVTSAQKNPTAFYLCASSSDSGRDEQFFGPGTRLTVL.

The V call is TRBV7-2, the J call TRBJ2-5; 9 nucleotides agree with TRBD2. This CDR3 has 16 amino acids. V lost 4 bases to trimming and J lost 1 base; unmatched junction nucleotides: 7. CDR1 SGHTA and CDR2 FQGNSA come from the germline V gene. CDR3 in amino acids: CASSWNRRGGQETQYF. The CDR3 nucleotides are TGTGCCAGCAGCTGGAATCGGCGGGGGGGCCAAGAGACCCAGTACTTC.

This clone appeared once. The rearrangement joins TRBV13 to TRBJ1-1; D possibly corresponds to TRBD1 (5 bases). The CDR3 extends over 14 amino acids. V lost 8 bases and J 1 base, leaving 14 bases between the germline ends. The V gene's germline CDR1 is PRHDT and CDR2 FYEKMQ (reference sequence). The CDR3 coding sequence is TGTGCCAGCTCTGGGGGGATGGCGAACACTGAAGCTTTCTTT. This gives the protein CASSGGMANTEAFF.

This chain uses TRBV6-6 with TRBJ1-2, with a weak D call TRBD1 (6 bases). Trimming removed 8 bases from V and 7 bases from J, with 14 bases in between. From germline, CDR1 is MNHNY and CDR2 SVGAGI (reference sequence). The CDR3 is made up of 12 amino acids. The CDR3 protein is CASGGGGGGYTF. The CDR3 DNA is TGTGCCAGCGGGGGGGGAGGGGGTGGCTACACCTTC.